The present T cell receptor beta chain was sequenced within a study of blood T cell repertoires in COVID-19 (dated by TCRdb to about 2020). General notes on the study: The collaborator samples originated in the United States, Italy and Spain and spanned the acute and convalescent phases of COVID-19. A freely available public database, intended as a resource for researchers studying the immune response to SARS-CoV-2, is where the repertoires were released. Where available, HLA class I and class II types were taken from metadata supplied by the sample provider and were not determined by assay-based typing. The prospective study material was composed of cDNA or gDNA derived from T cells, B-cell-depleted T cells, or PBMCs. The dataset comprised deeply sampled blood TCRbeta repertoires from subjects exposed to, actively infected with, or recovered from COVID-19. Sample metadata almost always included a de-identified subject ID, COVID-19 status, age in years and sex. The samples were drawn from the first 160 participants of the ongoing ImmuneRACE study and from under 1,500 subjects provided by 6 global collaborators.

Turning to this clone: The antigen it recognizes is unknown. No much larger clone exists at a distance of one base, and base qualities are not known.

Including cysteine and phenylalanine, the CDR3 has 15 amino acids. Only CDR3 DNA remains: 45 bases, in frame from the first base. The germline V gene provides CDR1 SNHLY and CDR2 FYNNEI. After removal of 8 bases from V and 0 bases from J, the junction retains 9 bases not matched to a gene. The immunoSEQ Assay, a bias-controlled multiplex PCR, was used to amplify TCRbeta CDR3 regions from genomic DNA. As for the original processing: The number of nucleated cells in each sample was estimated from the amplification of reference gene primers within the assay. Sequence reads were collapsed and filtered to measure the absolute abundance of every unique TCRbeta CDR3 rearrangement. Productive Simpson clonality was computed per sample as the square root of Simpson's diversity index over productive rearrangements. TCRdb re-hosts the immuneACCESS table, in-frame sequences only. Its copies lack some clones; in the studies checked, an unresolved V gene accounts for under half of them, and the cause for the rest is not known. V and J calls and clone size are copied from that table; D and trimming were computed from the DNA. The sample table contains 55,000 to 60,000 clones; only one count was recorded for roughly three quarters of them. The ten largest make up more than 20% of the sample.

The paper's findings and limits, for the study overall: How much clinical and demographic metadata was included differed by source and by participant, and the metadata was provided uncurated.

The collaborating institutions used their own protocols to collect whole blood in K2EDTA tubes. For TCRbeta analysis, collaborators shipped samples in one of three forms: frozen whole blood, isolated PBMCs, or DNA extracted from either of those sample types. The receptor was derived from a man aged 45-65 years with active or convalescent COVID-19. Sequences were obtained from peripheral blood. The rearranged chain carries TRBV2 and TRBJ1-2, with TRBD1 identical over 7 junction bases. The DNA sequence is TGTGCCAGCTCTCGAGACAGGGTAGCTAACTATGGCTACACCTTC. It is translated as CASSRDRVANYGYTF.